This T cell receptor beta chain was identified during a study of cytomegalovirus exposure and HLA in healthy donors. The PCR made use of 60 Vbeta and 13 Jbeta primers. Assay: immunoSEQ multiplex PCR; the TCRdb copy retains only in-frame clones and omits some. The sample holds 140,000 to 150,000 clones, around 65% seen once. The CDR3 is 14 residues long. V was shortened by 3 bases and J by 2 bases, with 12 bases between the two germline ends. Germline values: CDR1 SGDLS, CDR2 YYNGEE. The chain combines TRBV9 with TRBJ2-7, with D unclear. The material sequenced was PBMCs. This receptor was taken from a woman aged 60-75 years in good health and CMV-seronegative. Here the CDR3 DNA reads TGTGCCAGCAGCGCCGGGTCCCTCGCCTACGAGCAGTACTTC. This gives the protein CASSAGSLAYEQYF.